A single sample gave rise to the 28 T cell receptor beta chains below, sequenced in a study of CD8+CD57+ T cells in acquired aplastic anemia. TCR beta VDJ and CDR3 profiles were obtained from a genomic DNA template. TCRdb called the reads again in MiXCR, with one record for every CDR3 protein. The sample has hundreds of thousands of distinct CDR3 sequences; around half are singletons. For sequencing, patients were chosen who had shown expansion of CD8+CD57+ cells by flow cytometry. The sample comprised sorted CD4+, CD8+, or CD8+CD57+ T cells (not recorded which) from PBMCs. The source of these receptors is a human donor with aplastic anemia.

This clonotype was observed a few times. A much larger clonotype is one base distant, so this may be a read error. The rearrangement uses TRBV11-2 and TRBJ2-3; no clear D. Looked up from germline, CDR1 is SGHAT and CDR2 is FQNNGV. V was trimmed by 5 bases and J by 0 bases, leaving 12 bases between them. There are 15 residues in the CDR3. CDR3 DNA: TGTGCCAGCAGCCGTGGCGGAAGCAGCACAGATACGCAGTATTTT. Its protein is CASSRGGSSTDTQYF.

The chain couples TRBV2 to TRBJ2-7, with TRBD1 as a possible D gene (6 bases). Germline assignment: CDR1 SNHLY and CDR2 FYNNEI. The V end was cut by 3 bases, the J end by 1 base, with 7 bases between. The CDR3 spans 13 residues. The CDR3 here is CASSEDRSYEQYF. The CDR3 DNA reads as TGTGCCAGCAGTGAGGACAGATCCTACGAGCAGTACTTC.

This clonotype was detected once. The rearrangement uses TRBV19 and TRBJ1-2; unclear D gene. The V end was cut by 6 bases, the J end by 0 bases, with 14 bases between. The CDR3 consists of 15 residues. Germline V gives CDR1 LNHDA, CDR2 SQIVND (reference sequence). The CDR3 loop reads CASRMDGTANYGYTF. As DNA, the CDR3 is TGTGCCAGTAGGATGGACGGCACAGCTAACTATGGCTACACCTTC.

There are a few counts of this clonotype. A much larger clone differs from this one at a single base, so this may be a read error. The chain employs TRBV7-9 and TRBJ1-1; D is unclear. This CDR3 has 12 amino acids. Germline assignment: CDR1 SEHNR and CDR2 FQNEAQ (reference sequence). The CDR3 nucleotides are TGTGCCAGCAACCATATGAACACTGAAGCTCTCTTT. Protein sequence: CASNHMNTEALF.

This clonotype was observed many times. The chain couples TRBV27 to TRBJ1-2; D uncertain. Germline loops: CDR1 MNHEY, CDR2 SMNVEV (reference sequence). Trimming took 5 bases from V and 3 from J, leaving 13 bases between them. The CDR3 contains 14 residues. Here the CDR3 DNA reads TGTGCCAGCAGTCCGTCTGACGGTTACTATGGCTACACCTTC. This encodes CASSPSDGYYGYTF.

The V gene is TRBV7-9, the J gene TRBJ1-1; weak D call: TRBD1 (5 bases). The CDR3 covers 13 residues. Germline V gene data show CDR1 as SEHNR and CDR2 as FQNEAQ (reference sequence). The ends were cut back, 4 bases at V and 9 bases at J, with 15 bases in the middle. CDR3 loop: CASSSEGEEKAFF. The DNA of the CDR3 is TGTGCCAGCAGCTCGGAAGGGGAGGAGAAAGCTTTCTTT.

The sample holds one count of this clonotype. CDR3 sequence (DNA): TGTGCCAGCAGCAACACTAACACTGAAGCTTTCTTT. Its protein is CASSNTNTEAFF. This chain connects TRBV7-8 to TRBJ1-1; D ambiguous. This CDR3 is built from 12 residues. Trimming left V 5 bases short and J 2 bases short, with 6 bases between. Per germline, CDR1 SGHVS and CDR2 FQNEAQ.

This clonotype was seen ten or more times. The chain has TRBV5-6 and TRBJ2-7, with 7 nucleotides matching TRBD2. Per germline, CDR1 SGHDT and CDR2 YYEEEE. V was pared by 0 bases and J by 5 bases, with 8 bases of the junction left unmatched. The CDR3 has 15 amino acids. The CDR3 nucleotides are TGTGCCAGCAGCTTGGCCGATGGGGCGGGGGACGAGCAGTACTTC. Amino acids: CASSLADGAGDEQYF.

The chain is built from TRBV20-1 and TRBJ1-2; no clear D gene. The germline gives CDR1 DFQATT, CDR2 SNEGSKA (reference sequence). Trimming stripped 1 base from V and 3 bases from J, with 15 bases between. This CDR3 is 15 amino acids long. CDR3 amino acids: CSARAGSTWDYGYTF. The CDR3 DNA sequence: TGCAGTGCTAGAGCGGGCTCGACGTGGGACTATGGCTACACCTTC.

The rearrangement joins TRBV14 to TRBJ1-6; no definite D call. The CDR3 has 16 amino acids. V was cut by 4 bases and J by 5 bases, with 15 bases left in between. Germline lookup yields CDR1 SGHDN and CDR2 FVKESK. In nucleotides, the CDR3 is TGTGCCAGCAGCCCAGCAGGTGGATCAGATAATTCACCCCTCCACTTT. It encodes CASSPAGGSDNSPLHF.

Here the CDR3 DNA reads TGTGCCAGCAAGACAGCTATGAACACTGAAGCTTTCTTT. It yields the protein CASKTAMNTEAFF. The V gene is TRBV19, the J gene TRBJ1-1; D might be TRBD1 (5 bases). V was clipped by 9 bases and J by 0 bases, with 11 bases between them. This CDR3 comprises 13 residues. From germline, CDR1 is LNHDA and CDR2 SQIVND (reference sequence).

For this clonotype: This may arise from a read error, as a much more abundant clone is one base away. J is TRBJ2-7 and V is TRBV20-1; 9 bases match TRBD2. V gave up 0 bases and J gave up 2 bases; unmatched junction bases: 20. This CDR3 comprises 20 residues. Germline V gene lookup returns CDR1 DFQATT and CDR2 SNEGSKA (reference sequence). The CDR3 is CSARDLFLVAGVRLTYEQYF. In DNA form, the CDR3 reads TGCAGTGCTAGAGATCTTTTTCTGGTAGCGGGAGTCCGTCTTACCTACGAGCAGTACTTC.

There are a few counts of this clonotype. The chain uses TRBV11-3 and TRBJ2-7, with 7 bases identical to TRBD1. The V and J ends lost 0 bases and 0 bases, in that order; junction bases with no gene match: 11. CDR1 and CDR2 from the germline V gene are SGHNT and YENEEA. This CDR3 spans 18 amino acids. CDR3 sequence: CASSLDKSVGQDSYEQYF. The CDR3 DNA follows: TGTGCCAGCAGCTTAGATAAAAGCGTCGGACAGGACTCCTACGAGCAGTACTTC.

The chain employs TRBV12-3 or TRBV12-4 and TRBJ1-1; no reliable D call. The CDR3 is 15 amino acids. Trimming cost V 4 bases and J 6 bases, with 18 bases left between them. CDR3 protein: CASSYSERVGPEAFF. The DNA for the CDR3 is TGTGCCAGCAGTTACTCGGAAAGGGTAGGACCTGAAGCTTTCTTT.

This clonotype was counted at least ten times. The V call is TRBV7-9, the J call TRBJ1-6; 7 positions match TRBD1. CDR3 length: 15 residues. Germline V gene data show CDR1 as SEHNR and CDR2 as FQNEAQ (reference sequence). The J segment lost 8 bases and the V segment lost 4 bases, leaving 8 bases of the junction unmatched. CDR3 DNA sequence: TGTGCCAGCAGCTCTTTCGACAGGGACGATTCACCCCTCCACTTT. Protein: CASSSFDRDDSPLHF.

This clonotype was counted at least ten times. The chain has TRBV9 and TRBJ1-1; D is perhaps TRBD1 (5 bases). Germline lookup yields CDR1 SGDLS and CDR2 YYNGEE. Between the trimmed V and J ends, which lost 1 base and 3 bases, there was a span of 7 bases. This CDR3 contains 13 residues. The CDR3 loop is CASSVQGDTEAFF. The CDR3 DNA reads TGTGCCAGCAGCGTACAGGGTGACACTGAAGCTTTCTTT. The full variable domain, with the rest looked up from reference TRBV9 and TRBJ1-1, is DSGVTQTPKHLITATGQRVTLRCSPRSGDLSVYWYQQSLDQGLQFLIQYYNGEERAKGNILERFSAQQFPDLHSELNLSSLELGDSALYFCASSVQGDTEAFFGQGTRLTVV.

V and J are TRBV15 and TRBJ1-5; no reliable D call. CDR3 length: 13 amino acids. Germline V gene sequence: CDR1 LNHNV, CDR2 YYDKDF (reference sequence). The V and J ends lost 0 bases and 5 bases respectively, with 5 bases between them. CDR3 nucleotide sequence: TGTGCCACCAGCAGAGAGATAGATCAGCCCCAGCATTTT. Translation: CATSREIDQPQHF.

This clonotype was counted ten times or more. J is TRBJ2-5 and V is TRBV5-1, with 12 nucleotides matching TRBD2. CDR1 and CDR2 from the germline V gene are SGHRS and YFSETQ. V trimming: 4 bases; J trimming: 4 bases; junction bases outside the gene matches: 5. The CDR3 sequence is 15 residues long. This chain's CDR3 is CASSPTSGRPETQYF. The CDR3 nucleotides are TGCGCCAGCAGCCCGACTAGCGGGAGACCAGAGACCCAGTACTTC.

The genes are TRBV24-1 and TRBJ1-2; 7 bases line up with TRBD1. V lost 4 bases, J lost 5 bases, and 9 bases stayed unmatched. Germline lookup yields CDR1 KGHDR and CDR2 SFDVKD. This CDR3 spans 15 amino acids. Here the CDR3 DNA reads TGTGCCACCAGTGACCCGACAGGGAAGCAATATGGCTACACCTTC. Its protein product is CATSDPTGKQYGYTF.

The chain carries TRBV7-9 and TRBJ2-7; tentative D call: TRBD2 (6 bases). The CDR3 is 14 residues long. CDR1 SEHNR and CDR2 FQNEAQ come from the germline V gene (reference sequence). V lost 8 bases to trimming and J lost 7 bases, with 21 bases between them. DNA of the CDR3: TGTGCCAGCCGGGATGGGACTGAGCCTTGGGAGCAGTACTTC. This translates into CASRDGTEPWEQYF.

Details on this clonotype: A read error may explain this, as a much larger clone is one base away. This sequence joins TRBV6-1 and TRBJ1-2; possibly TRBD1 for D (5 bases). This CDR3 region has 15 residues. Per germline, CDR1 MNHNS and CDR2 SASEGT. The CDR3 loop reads CANSYPTRGLTRDTF. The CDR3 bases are TGTGCCAACAGTTACCCCACGCGGGGACTTACTCGAGACACCTTC.

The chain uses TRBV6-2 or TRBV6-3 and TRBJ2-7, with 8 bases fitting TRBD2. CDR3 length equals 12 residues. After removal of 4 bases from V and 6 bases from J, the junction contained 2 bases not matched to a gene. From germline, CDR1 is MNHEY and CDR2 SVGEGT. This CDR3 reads CASSWGTSEQYF. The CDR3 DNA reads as TGTGCCAGCAGTTGGGGGACTAGCGAGCAGTACTTC.

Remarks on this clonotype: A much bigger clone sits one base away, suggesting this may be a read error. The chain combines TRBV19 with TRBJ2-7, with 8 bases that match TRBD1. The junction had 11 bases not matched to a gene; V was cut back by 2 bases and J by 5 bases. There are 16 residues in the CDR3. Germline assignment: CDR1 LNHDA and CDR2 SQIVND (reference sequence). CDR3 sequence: CASSIRSGGHTDEQYF. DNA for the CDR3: TGTGCCAGTAGTATAAGATCAGGGGGCCACACGGACGAGCAGTACTTC.

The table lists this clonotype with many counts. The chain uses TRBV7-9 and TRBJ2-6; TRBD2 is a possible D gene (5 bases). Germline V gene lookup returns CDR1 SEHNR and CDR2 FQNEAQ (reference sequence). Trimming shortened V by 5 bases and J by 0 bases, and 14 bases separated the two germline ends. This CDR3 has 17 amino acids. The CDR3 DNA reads TGTGCCAGCAGCGGAGGTCGGGGTTTCTCTGGGGCCAACGTCCTGACTTTC. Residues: CASSGGRGFSGANVLTF.

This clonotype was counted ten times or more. The CDR3 reads CASSEGTGNSYEQYF. The CDR3 bases are TGTGCCAGCAGCGAGGGGACGGGAAACTCCTACGAGCAGTACTTC. V and J are TRBV7-8 and TRBJ2-7; either TRBD1 or TRBD2 may supply D (5 bases each). The CDR3 totals 15 residues. V was cut by 5 bases and J by 0 bases, with 14 bases left in between. CDR1 is SGHVS and CDR2 is FQNEAQ in the germline V gene. Looking up the rest from reference TRBV7-8 and TRBJ2-7 gives the full variable domain: GAGVSQSPRYKVAKRGQDVALRCDPISGHVSLFWYQQALGQGPEFLTYFQNEAQLDKSGLPSDRFFAERPEGSVSTLKIQRTQQEDSAVYLCASSEGTGNSYEQYFGPGTRLTVT.

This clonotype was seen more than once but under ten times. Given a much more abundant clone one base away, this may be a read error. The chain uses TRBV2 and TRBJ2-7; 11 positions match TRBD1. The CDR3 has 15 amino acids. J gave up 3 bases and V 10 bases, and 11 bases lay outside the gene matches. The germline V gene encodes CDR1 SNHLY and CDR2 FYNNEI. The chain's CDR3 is CATSMGTGGVYEQYF. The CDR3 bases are TGTGCCACGAGTATGGGGACAGGGGGTGTCTACGAGCAGTACTTC.

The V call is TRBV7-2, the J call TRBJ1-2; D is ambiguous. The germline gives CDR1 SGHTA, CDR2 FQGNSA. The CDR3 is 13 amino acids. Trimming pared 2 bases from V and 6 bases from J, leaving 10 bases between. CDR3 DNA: TGTGCCAGCAGCTTAATGGAACGCCATGGCTACACCTTC. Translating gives CASSLMERHGYTF.

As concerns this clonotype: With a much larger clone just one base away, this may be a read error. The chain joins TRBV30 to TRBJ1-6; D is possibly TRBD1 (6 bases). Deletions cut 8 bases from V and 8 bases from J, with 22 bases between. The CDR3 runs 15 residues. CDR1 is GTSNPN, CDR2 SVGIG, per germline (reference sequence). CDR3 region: CAQSVLGQRDSPLHF. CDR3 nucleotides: TGTGCCCAATCAGTACTGGGACAAAGGGATTCACCCCTCCACTTT. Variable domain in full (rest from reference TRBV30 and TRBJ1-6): SQTIHQWPATLVQPVGSPLSLECTVEGTSNPNLYWYRQAAGRGLQLLFYSVGIGQISSEVPQNLSASRPQDRQFILSSKKLLLSDSGFYLCAQSVLGQRDSPLHFGNGTRLTVT.